The next 2 T cell receptor beta chains were all read from a single sample in a study of graft-versus-host responses after intestinal transplantation. Here immunoSEQ multiplex PCR was the method, and the copy in TCRdb shows in-frame clones only, minus some. Of around 37,000 clones in the sample, 83% were seen once. The specimen was PBMCs, collected 1070 days after transplant. These receptors all come from a human patient who received an intestinal transplant, so some T cells may come from the graft donor.

V is TRBV18 and J is TRBJ1-1; 9 positions match TRBD1. The V segment lost 6 bases and the J segment 2 bases; nucleotides outside the gene matches: 4. The CDR3 extends over 14 amino acids. The V gene's germline CDR1 is KGHSH and CDR2 LQKENI. Here the CDR3 DNA reads TGTGCCAGCTCTCGGACAGGGGCCAACACTGAAGCTTTCTTT. It yields the protein CASSRTGANTEAFF.

Here the CDR3 DNA reads TGTGCCAGCAGCCCCGGACTAGTGAAGGAGACCCAGTACTTC. Its protein is CASSPGLVKETQYF. The chain is built from TRBV6-5 and TRBJ2-5; 7 nucleotides line up with TRBD2. The CDR3 totals 14 residues. After removal of 6 bases from V and 5 bases from J, the junction contained 9 bases not matched to a gene. Germline V lookup: CDR1 MNHEY, CDR2 SVGAGI.